The sequence of this T cell receptor beta chain was determined in a study of radiotherapy plus CTLA-4 blockade in lung cancer. General study findings and limits: In blood, after radiotherapy plus ipilimumab, tumor-derived TCR clones expanded.

Concerning this clone itself: Its antigen is currently unknown.

Libraries were prepared by immunoSEQ multiplex PCR; TCRdb keeps only in-frame clonotypes and omits some of them. The table records approximately 50,000 clones, approximately 70% of them present only once. Germline V CDR1 and CDR2: MNHEY, SMNVEV (reference sequence). CDR3 size: 14 residues. V lost 4 bases to trimming and J lost 4 bases, with 14 bases between them. The receptor was isolated from a human donor with non-small cell lung cancer who had a complete response to radiotherapy plus ipilimumab. The sequences come from peripheral blood, collected from a patient treated with radiotherapy plus ipilimumab. This chain links TRBV27 with TRBJ2-7, with D tentatively TRBD2 (7 bases). CDR3 region: CASSSGGGGYEQYF. The CDR3 DNA is TGTGCCAGCAGTTCGGGGGGCGGCGGGTACGAGCAGTACTTC.